This is a list of T cell receptor beta chains from one sample in a study of control samples from healthy donors and cancer patients. Profiling relied on immunoSEQ multiplex PCR, and the TCRdb table lists in-frame clones only, not all of them. The data contain fewer than 200,000 clones, approximately 90% of them singletons. The specimen sequenced was blood. The receptors here all came from a young man in good health. Both conserved end residues are part of each CDR3. Each record gives: clone size, J gene, D gene, V gene, CDR3 protein, CDR3 DNA. A D gene is named only where the DNA matches it firmly. Where a row states a size, it is once, few, many or the class of an expanded clone; other rows omit it.

. | TRBJ1-2 | TRBD1 | TRBV5-6 | CASSLRTGGYGYTF | TGTGCCAGCAGCTTGCGGACAGGGGGGTATGGCTACACCTTC
. | TRBJ1-2 | TRBD1 | TRBV4-2 | CASSQARGQGTYTF | TGTGCCAGCAGCCAAGCCCGGGGACAGGGGACCTACACCTTC
. | TRBJ1-2 | TRBD1 | TRBV7-6 | CASSLWGTDGYTF | TGTGCCAGCAGCTTGTGGGGGACAGATGGCTACACCTTC
. | TRBJ2-5 | . | TRBV27 | CASSLGETQYF | TGTGCCAGCAGCCTCGGGGAGACCCAGTACTTC
once | TRBJ1-1 | TRBD1 | TRBV9 | CASSVEGAGNTEAFF | TGTGCCAGCAGCGTAGAGGGGGCAGGGAACACTGAAGCTTTCTTT
. | TRBJ1-1 | . | TRBV9 | CASSALLMNTEAFF | TGTGCCAGCAGCGCGCTCCTCATGAACACTGAAGCTTTCTTT
. | TRBJ2-3 | TRBD1 | TRBV6-5 | CASKRGPGPDTQYF | TGTGCCAGCAAGAGGGGGCCGGGGCCAGATACGCAGTATTTT
. | TRBJ2-3 | TRBD2 | TRBV9 | CASSVELAGLRGGDTQYF | TGTGCCAGCAGCGTAGAGCTAGCGGGGCTCCGAGGAGGAGATACGCAGTATTTT
. | TRBJ2-7 | TRBD2 | TRBV7-3 | CASSLGLAGPYEQYF | TGTGCCAGCAGCCTTGGACTAGCCGGCCCCTACGAGCAGTACTTC
. | TRBJ1-5 | . | TRBV28 | CASSLGGAVQPQHF | TGTGCCAGCAGCCTTGGGGGGGCCGTTCAGCCCCAGCATTTT
. | TRBJ2-1 | . | TRBV5-1 | CASSSLETYNEQFF | TGCGCCAGCAGCTCCCTGGAGACCTACAATGAGCAGTTCTTC
. | TRBJ1-4 | TRBD1 | TRBV5-5 | CASSWDRPNEKLFF | TGTGCCAGCAGCTGGGACAGGCCTAATGAAAAACTGTTTTTT
. | TRBJ2-1 | TRBD2 | TRBV5-1 | CASSLGGGAYNEQFF | TGCGCCAGCAGCTTGGGCGGGGGGGCCTACAATGAGCAGTTCTTC
few | TRBJ1-5 | . | TRBV28 | CASGGLLANQPQHF | TGTGCCAGCGGAGGGCTCCTCGCCAATCAGCCCCAGCATTTT
few | TRBJ1-1 | . | TRBV30 | CAWSGQGSTEAFF | TGTGCCTGGAGCGGCCAGGGAAGCACTGAAGCTTTCTTT
. | TRBJ2-1 | TRBD2 | TRBV6-2/TRBV6-3 | CASSYVLAVDNEQFF | TGTGCCAGCAGTTACGTCCTAGCGGTTGACAATGAGCAGTTCTTC
. | TRBJ2-3 | . | TRBV11-2 | CASSLSRAWDTQYF | TGTGCCAGCAGCTTATCTCGGGCCTGGGATACGCAGTATTTT
. | TRBJ1-5 | . | TRBV11-3 | CASSLPVGDSNQPQHF | TGTGCCAGCAGCTTACCAGTCGGAGATAGCAATCAGCCCCAGCATTTT
. | TRBJ2-7 | . | TRBV7-8 | CASSFPGARTYEQYF | TGTGCCAGCAGCTTCCCGGGGGCGCGAACCTACGAGCAGTACTTC
. | TRBJ2-5 | TRBD2 | TRBV6-5 | CASRGSGGRQETQYF | TGTGCCAGCAGGGGTAGCGGGGGCCGGCAAGAGACCCAGTACTTC
. | TRBJ1-1 | . | TRBV7-9 | CASSPSTEAFF | TGTGCCAGCAGCCCCTCCACTGAAGCTTTCTTT
. | TRBJ1-2 | TRBD1 | TRBV30 | CAWEPGQGNLGYTF | TGTGCCTGGGAACCGGGACAGGGGAATTTGGGCTACACCTTC
. | TRBJ1-1 | . | TRBV7-2 | CASSFSGQLEAFF | TGTGCCAGCAGCTTTTCGGGGCAGCTTGAAGCTTTCTTT
. | TRBJ2-1 | TRBD2 | TRBV5-4 | CASSPTSGSYNEQFF | TGTGCCAGCAGCCCCACTAGCGGGAGCTACAATGAGCAGTTCTTC
once | TRBJ1-1 | . | TRBV7-6 | CASSSGPWGDTEAFF | TGTGCCAGCAGCTCAGGCCCCTGGGGCGACACTGAAGCTTTCTTT
. | TRBJ1-2 | . | TRBV12-3/TRBV12-4 | CASSFGGSGYTF | TGTGCCAGCAGTTTTGGGGGAAGCGGCTACACCTTC
. | TRBJ1-1 | . | TRBV9 | CASSAGGVTNTEAFF | TGTGCCAGCAGCGCGGGAGGGGTCACGAACACTGAAGCTTTCTTT
once | TRBJ2-1 | TRBD1 | TRBV5-1 | CASSPPPGQKIGLYNEQFF | TGCGCCAGCAGCCCGCCTCCGGGACAGAAAATCGGATTATACAATGAGCAGTTCTTC
. | TRBJ2-1 | . | TRBV7-2 | CASSKGFDNEQFF | TGTGCCAGCAGTAAAGGGTTCGACAATGAGCAGTTCTTC
. | TRBJ2-1 | . | TRBV6-2/TRBV6-3 | CASSRKGFSSYNEQFF | TGTGCCAGCAGCCGAAAGGGGTTCAGCTCCTACAATGAGCAGTTCTTC
. | TRBJ2-7 | . | TRBV11-2 | CASSVRSQVSYEQYF | TGTGCCAGCAGCGTAAGGTCGCAGGTTTCCTACGAGCAGTACTTC
. | TRBJ2-2 | . | TRBV7-3 | CASSFQGGTGELFF | TGTGCCAGCAGCTTCCAGGGGGGAACCGGGGAGCTGTTTTTT
. | TRBJ2-4 | TRBD2 | TRBV7-2 | CASSFGRDSIQYF | TGTGCCAGCAGCTTTGGGAGGGATAGCATTCAGTACTTC
. | TRBJ2-6 | TRBD1 | TRBV2 | CASLWDRAGANVLTF | TGTGCCAGCCTGTGGGACAGGGCTGGGGCCAACGTCCTGACTTTC
. | TRBJ2-1 | . | TRBV6-5 | CASSSFWGDEQFF | TGTGCCAGCAGTTCCTTTTGGGGGGATGAGCAGTTCTTC
once | TRBJ2-3 | TRBD1 | TRBV4-3 | CASTSGTGGTDTQYF | TGCGCCAGCACCAGCGGGACAGGGGGAACAGATACGCAGTATTTT
once | TRBJ2-3 | . | TRBV14 | CASSQSRADTQYF | TGTGCCAGCAGCCAATCCAGGGCAGATACGCAGTATTTT
. | TRBJ2-3 | TRBD2 | TRBV11-2 | CASSITGTSGPLGDTQYF | TGTGCCAGCAGCATAACCGGGACTAGCGGGCCGCTGGGGGATACGCAGTATTTT
few | TRBJ1-2 | . | TRBV28 | CATKTGGYGYTF | TGTGCCACCAAAACAGGTGGATATGGCTACACCTTC
. | TRBJ2-3 | TRBD1 | TRBV6-4 | CASSDSATGADTQYF | TGTGCCAGCAGTGACTCGGCAACAGGGGCAGATACGCAGTATTTT
. | TRBJ1-3 | . | TRBV5-4 | CASSLAGGGLGNTIYF | TGTGCCAGCAGCTTGGCCGGTGGGGGCCTTGGAAACACCATATATTTT
once | TRBJ2-7 | . | TRBV7-2 | CASSSPAQYTYEQYF | TGTGCCAGCAGCTCGCCTGCACAGTATACCTACGAGCAGTACTTC
. | TRBJ1-1 | TRBD1 | TRBV3-1/TRBV3-2 | CASSSQGASTEAFF | TGTGCCAGCAGTTCACAGGGGGCAAGCACTGAAGCTTTCTTT
. | TRBJ2-7 | . | TRBV6-2/TRBV6-3 | CASSYSSYEQYF | TGTGCCAGCAGTTACTCCAGCTACGAGCAGTACTTC
. | TRBJ2-1 | . | TRBV6-6 | CATSGRATGMNEQFF | TGTGCCACAAGTGGAAGGGCAACGGGAATGAATGAGCAGTTCTTC
. | TRBJ1-2 | TRBD1 | TRBV27 | CASSFRTGTNYGYTF | TGTGCCAGCTCCTTTCGGACAGGGACCAACTATGGCTACACCTTC
. | TRBJ1-5 | . | TRBV5-6 | CASSLGQLNQPQHF | TGTGCCAGCAGCTTGGGCCAGCTCAATCAGCCCCAGCATTTT
few | TRBJ1-1 | . | TRBV11-3 | CASSFGQTTEAFF | TGTGCCAGCAGCTTTGGACAGACGACTGAAGCTTTCTTT
. | TRBJ1-4 | TRBD1 | TRBV15 | CATSRGRQGVYEKLFF | TGTGCCACCAGCAGAGGGAGACAGGGAGTTTATGAAAAACTGTTTTTT
. | TRBJ1-2 | . | TRBV12-3/TRBV12-4 | CASSLGQGSGYTF | TGTGCCAGCAGTTTAGGGCAGGGGTCCGGCTACACCTTC
. | TRBJ1-6 | . | TRBV4-3 | CASSQDVGGNSPLHF | TGCGCCAGCAGCCAAGATGTGGGTGGAAATTCACCCCTCCACTTT
few | TRBJ1-2 | . | TRBV29-1 | CSVESDNYGYTF | TGCAGCGTTGAGTCGGATAACTATGGCTACACCTTC
. | TRBJ1-1 | . | TRBV12-3/TRBV12-4 | CASVGAETEAFF | TGTGCCAGCGTAGGGGCAGAGACTGAAGCTTTCTTT